This TCR beta chain was documented in a study of cytomegalovirus exposure and HLA in healthy donors. General observations from the study: Later analysis reportedly placed an Asian-associated ancestry cluster below the approximately 680-donor mean in N-insertions. High sensitivity and specificity were reportedly achieved when the classifier diagnosed cytomegalovirus status. Previous analysis showed most TCR beta V segments were productive about 90% or about 30% of the time.

Germline V gives CDR1 GTSNPN, CDR2 SVGIG (reference sequence). The CDR3 length is 16 residues. V lost 1 base, J lost 2 bases, and 16 bases lay in between. Amplification used 60 Vbeta primers and 13 Jbeta primers. Data came from immunoSEQ multiplex PCR; TCRdb stores just in-frame clones and leaves some out. The table shows 100,000 or so clones, with roughly 76% occurring only once. For this clone: Its antigen is not identified.

Despite likely unrecorded immune exposures, the donors were nominally healthy at the time of sampling. The sequenced sample consisted of PBMCs. The rearrangement joins TRBV30 to TRBJ2-3, with a possible D match to TRBD1 (7 bases). The clonotype was recovered from a man between 40 and 49 years old in good health and CMV-seronegative. CDR3 sequence reads: CAWSGGGTDLTDTQYF. CDR3 DNA: TGTGCCTGGAGTGGAGGCGGGACAGACCTCACAGATACGCAGTATTTT.